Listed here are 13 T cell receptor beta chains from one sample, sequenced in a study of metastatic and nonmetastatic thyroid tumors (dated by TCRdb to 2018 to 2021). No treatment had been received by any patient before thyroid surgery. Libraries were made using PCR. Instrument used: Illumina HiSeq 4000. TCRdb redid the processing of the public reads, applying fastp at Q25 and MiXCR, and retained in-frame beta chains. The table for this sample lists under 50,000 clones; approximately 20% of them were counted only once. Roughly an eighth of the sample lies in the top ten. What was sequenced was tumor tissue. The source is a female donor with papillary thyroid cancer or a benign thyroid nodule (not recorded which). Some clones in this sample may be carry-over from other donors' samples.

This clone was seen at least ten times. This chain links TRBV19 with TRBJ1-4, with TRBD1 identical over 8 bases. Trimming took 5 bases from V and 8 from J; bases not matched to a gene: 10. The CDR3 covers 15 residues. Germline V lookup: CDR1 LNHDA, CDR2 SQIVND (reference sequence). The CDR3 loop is CASSARQGKGEKLFF. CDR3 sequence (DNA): TGTGCCAGTAGTGCCAGACAGGGGAAGGGAGAAAAACTGTTTTTT.

CDR3 bases: TGTGCCAGTAGTTGGGGGGGATCCTACGAGCAGTACTTC. Amino acids: CASSWGGSYEQYF. The chain couples TRBV19 to TRBJ2-7; 7 nucleotides agree with TRBD2. The J segment lost 1 base and the V segment lost 5 bases, leaving 2 bases of the junction unmatched. CDR1 and CDR2 (germline): LNHDA, SQIVND (reference sequence). This CDR3 region has 13 residues.

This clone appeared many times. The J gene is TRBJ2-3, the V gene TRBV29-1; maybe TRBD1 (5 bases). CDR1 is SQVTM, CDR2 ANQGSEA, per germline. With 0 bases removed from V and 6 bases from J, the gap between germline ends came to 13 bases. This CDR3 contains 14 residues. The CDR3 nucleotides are TGCAGCGTTGAAGATCGTGGATCAGGGGATACGCAGTATTTT. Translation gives CSVEDRGSGDTQYF.

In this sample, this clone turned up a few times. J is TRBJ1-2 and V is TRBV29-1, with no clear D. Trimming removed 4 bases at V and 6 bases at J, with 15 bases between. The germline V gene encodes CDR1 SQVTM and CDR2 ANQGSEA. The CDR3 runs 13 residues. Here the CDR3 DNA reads TGCAGCGTTGCAGTCTCTTCATACCATGGCTACACCTTC. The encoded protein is CSVAVSSYHGYTF. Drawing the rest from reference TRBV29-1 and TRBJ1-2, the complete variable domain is SAVISQKPSRDICQRGTSLTIQCQVDSQVTMMFWYRQQPGQSLTLIATANQGSEATYESGFVIDKFPISRPNLTFSTLTVSNMSPEDSSIYLCSVAVSSYHGYTFGSGTRLTVV.

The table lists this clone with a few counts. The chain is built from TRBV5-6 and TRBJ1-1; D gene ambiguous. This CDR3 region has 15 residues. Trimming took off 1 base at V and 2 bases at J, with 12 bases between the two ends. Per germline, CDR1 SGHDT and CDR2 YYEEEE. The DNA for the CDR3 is TGTGCCAGCAGCTTGTTAACGGGTCAAAACACTGAAGCTTTCTTT. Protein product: CASSLLTGQNTEAFF.

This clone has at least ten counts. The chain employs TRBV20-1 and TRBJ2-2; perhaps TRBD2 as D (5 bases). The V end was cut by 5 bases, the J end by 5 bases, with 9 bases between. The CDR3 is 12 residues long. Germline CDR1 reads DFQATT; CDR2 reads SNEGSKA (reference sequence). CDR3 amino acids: CSAERITGELFF. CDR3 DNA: TGCAGTGCTGAGCGGATTACCGGGGAGCTGTTTTTT.

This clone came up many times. The CDR3 region has the DNA TGTGCCAGCAGTTCAATCGGGACAGGGGGCGAGTACGAGCAGTACTTC. Translating it yields CASSSIGTGGEYEQYF. The chain uses TRBV6-2 or TRBV6-3 and TRBJ2-7; TRBD1 matches at 12 bases. Germline CDR1 and CDR2: MNHEY and SVGEGT. The ends lost 4 bases at V and 4 bases at J; junction bases unmatched: 8. The CDR3 runs to 16 residues.

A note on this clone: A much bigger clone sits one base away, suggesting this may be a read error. CDR3 in amino acids: CATIDPGTGTQETQYF. As DNA, the CDR3 is TGTGCCACCATTGACCCCGGGACAGGGACCCAAGAGACCCAGTACTTC. V gene TRBV24-1 combines with J gene TRBJ2-5, with 9 bases that match TRBD1. After removal of 8 bases from V and 1 base from J, the junction contained 10 bases not matched to a gene. CDR3 length: 16 residues. Germline-derived CDR1 and CDR2 are KGHDR and SFDVKD.

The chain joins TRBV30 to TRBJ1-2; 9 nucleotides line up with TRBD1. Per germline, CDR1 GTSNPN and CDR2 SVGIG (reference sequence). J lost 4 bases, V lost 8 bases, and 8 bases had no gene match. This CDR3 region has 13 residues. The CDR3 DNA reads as TGTGCCCTCGGGGACAGGGAGAGCTATGGCTACACCTTC. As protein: CALGDRESYGYTF.

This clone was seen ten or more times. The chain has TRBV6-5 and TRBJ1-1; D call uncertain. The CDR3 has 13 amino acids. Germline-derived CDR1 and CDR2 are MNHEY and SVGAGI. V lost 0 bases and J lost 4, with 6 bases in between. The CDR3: CASSYSAGTEAFF. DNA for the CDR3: TGTGCCAGCAGTTACTCGGCTGGCACTGAAGCTTTCTTT.

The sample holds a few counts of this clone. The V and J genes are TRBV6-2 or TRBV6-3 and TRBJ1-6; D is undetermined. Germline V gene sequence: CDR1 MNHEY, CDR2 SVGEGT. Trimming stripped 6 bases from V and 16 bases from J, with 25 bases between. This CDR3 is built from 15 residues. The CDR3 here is CASSPGPQVDSTLHF. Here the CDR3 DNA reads TGTGCCAGCAGCCCCGGTCCTCAAGTAGATTCAACACTCCACTTT.

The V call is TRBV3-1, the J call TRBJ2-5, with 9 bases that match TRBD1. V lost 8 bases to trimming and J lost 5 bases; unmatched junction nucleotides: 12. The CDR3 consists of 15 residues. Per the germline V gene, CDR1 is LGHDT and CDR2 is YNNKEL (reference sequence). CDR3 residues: CASSNPGTGMETQYF. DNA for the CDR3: TGTGCCAGCTCCAACCCGGGGACAGGGATGGAGACCCAGTACTTC.

CDR3 sequence: CAWAPAWGSEQYF. In DNA, the CDR3 is TGTGCTTGGGCCCCCGCTTGGGGAAGCGAGCAGTACTTC. J is TRBJ2-7 and V is TRBV30; D remains ambiguous. The germline V gene encodes CDR1 GTSNPN and CDR2 SVGIG (reference sequence). There are 13 residues in the CDR3. Complete variable domain (other parts from reference TRBV30 and TRBJ2-7): SQTIHQWPATLVQPVGSPLSLECTVEGTSNPNLYWYRQAAGRGLQLLFYSVGIGQISSEVPQNLSASRPQDRQFILSSKKLLLSDSGFYLCAWAPAWGSEQYFGPGTRLTVT.